One and the same sample provided the 27 T cell receptor beta chains below, sequenced in a study of blood T cell repertoires in COVID-19 (dated by TCRdb to 2020 to 2021). Library creation used the immunoSEQ multiplex PCR assay. Sourced from immuneACCESS, this table was stored by TCRdb with only in-frame sequences that have V and J called. A share of the clones is absent; for the studies checked, an unresolved V gene accounts for under half, and the remainder has no known explanation. The sample data list a few hundred thousand clones, and 65% to 85% of these were observed just once. Roughly 13% of the sample is held by the ten biggest clonotypes. Sequencing used peripheral blood. These receptors all come from a human donor in a cohort sampled during active COVID-19.

CDR3 sequence (DNA): TGTGCCAGCAACTGGGACAGGAACGACGGGGAGCTGTTTTTT. It is translated as CASNWDRNDGELFF. This rearrangement joins TRBV6-5 to TRBJ2-2, with TRBD1 identical over 8 bases. V shed 7 bases and J 7 bases; nucleotides not matched to a gene: 8. The CDR3 length is 14 residues. The germline gives CDR1 MNHEY, CDR2 SVGAGI.

The table lists this clone with a count of one. This chain links TRBV3-1 (or the pseudogene TRBV3-2) with TRBJ2-5, with 12 bases fitting TRBD2. The CDR3 is made up of 15 amino acids. Germline V gene lookup returns CDR1 LGHDT and CDR2 YNNKEL (reference sequence). Trimming took 5 bases from V and 5 from J; bases not matched to a gene: 6. For the CDR3, the DNA is TGTGCCAGCAGCTCACGACTAGCGGGAGCGGAGACCCAGTACTTC. Encoded protein: CASSSRLAGAETQYF.

The rearrangement joins TRBV15 to TRBJ2-5; D uncertain. The CDR3 runs to 14 residues. Per the germline V gene, CDR1 is LNHNV and CDR2 is YYDKDF (reference sequence). Trimming cost V 1 base and J 1 base, with 7 bases left between them. In DNA, the CDR3 is TGTGCCACCAGCAGAGCTACAGCCCAAGAGACCCAGTACTTC. This sequence encodes CATSRATAQETQYF.

This clone was recorded a few times. This same CDR3 is encoded by further DNA sequences in the sample. This chain links TRBV5-1 with TRBJ2-2; 7 bases agree with TRBD1. Trimming cost V 0 bases and J 5 bases; bases outside gene matches: 4. The CDR3 loop spans 15 amino acids. Per the germline V gene, CDR1 is SGHRS and CDR2 is YFSETQ. CDR3 residues: CASSLGQGSTGELFF. DNA for the CDR3: TGCGCCAGCAGCTTGGGACAGGGAAGTACCGGGGAGCTGTTTTTT.

The rearrangement uses TRBV2 and TRBJ2-4; D is possibly TRBD2 (5 bases). The germline V gene has CDR1 SNHLY and CDR2 FYNNEI. V lost 3 bases to trimming and J lost 7 bases, with 13 bases between them. CDR3 length equals 14 residues. The CDR3 DNA is TGTGCCAGCAGTGAGATGGCCCAGCGGAACATTCAGTACTTC. Translation: CASSEMAQRNIQYF.

This chain connects TRBV28 to TRBJ1-1, with D maybe TRBD1 (6 bases). V lost 5 bases and J 1 base, leaving 14 bases between the germline ends. This CDR3 has 15 residues. Germline V gene sequence: CDR1 MDHEN, CDR2 SYDVKM. CDR3 in amino acids: CASSLNREWNTEAFF. CDR3 sequence (DNA): TGTGCCAGCAGTCTAAACAGGGAATGGAACACTGAAGCTTTCTTT.

This clone has a handful of counts. The CDR3 spells CASSSGTFGELFF. Here the CDR3 DNA reads TGTGCCAGCAGCTCTGGGACTTTCGGGGAGCTGTTTTTT. The V gene is TRBV9, the J gene TRBJ2-2; D possibly corresponds to TRBD2 (6 bases). V lost 4 bases and J lost 7, with 11 bases in between. Germline V gene sequence: CDR1 SGDLS, CDR2 YYNGEE. The CDR3 loop spans 13 amino acids.

V gene TRBV9 combines with J gene TRBJ1-6, with TRBD1 matching 7 bases. The V gene end was trimmed by 3 bases and the J gene end by 4 bases; junction bases not matched to a gene: 4. CDR1 and CDR2 (germline): SGDLS, YYNGEE. The CDR3 extends over 15 amino acids. CDR3 residues: CASSGRTGYNSPLHF. CDR3 coding DNA: TGTGCCAGCAGCGGCCGGACAGGATATAATTCACCCCTCCACTTT.

The V gene is TRBV7-9, the J gene TRBJ2-2, with unresolved D. The germline gives CDR1 SEHNR, CDR2 FQNEAQ (reference sequence). The CDR3 extends over 14 amino acids. The V end was cut by 3 bases, the J end by 1 base, with 6 bases between. The CDR3 region is CASSLWQNTGELFF. CDR3 in DNA: TGTGCCAGCAGCTTGTGGCAGAACACCGGGGAGCTGTTTTTT.

This clone was observed at least ten times. The rearrangement joins TRBV20-1 to TRBJ2-4, with 12 bases that match TRBD1. Per the germline V gene, CDR1 is DFQATT and CDR2 is SNEGSKA (reference sequence). The CDR3 is 19 amino acids. Trimming cost V 3 bases and J 5 bases; bases outside gene matches: 17. The CDR3 DNA reads as TGCAGTGCTAGTTCGAGCGGGACAGGGGGCAATGGGAGGGAAAACATTCAGTACTTC. Its protein is CSASSSGTGGNGRENIQYF.

The chain links TRBV6-6 to TRBJ2-3, with TRBD2 identical over 11 bases. From germline, CDR1 is MNHNY and CDR2 SVGAGI (reference sequence). The CDR3 is made up of 16 amino acids. The V segment lost 3 bases and the J segment 5 bases; nucleotides outside the gene matches: 7. The CDR3 spells CASSYGSGGAKDTQYF. The CDR3 DNA is TGTGCCAGCAGTTATGGTAGCGGGGGGGCGAAAGATACGCAGTATTTT.

The genes are TRBV5-1 and TRBJ2-2; perhaps TRBD2 as D (5 bases). With 6 bases removed from V and 1 base from J, the gap between germline ends came to 10 bases. The CDR3 sequence is 14 residues long. Germline V gene sequence: CDR1 SGHRS, CDR2 YFSETQ. CDR3 loop: CASIEGMNTGELFF. DNA for the CDR3: TGCGCCAGCATTGAGGGTATGAACACCGGGGAGCTGTTTTTT.

CDR3 region: CASSSGLLMVSGNTIYF. The CDR3 region has the DNA TGTGCCAGCAGCTCCGGACTTCTGATGGTTTCTGGAAACACCATATATTTT. The chain employs TRBV7-9 and TRBJ1-3; D gene unclear. Deletions cut 4 bases from V and 1 base from J, with 17 bases between. Per germline, CDR1 SEHNR and CDR2 FQNEAQ (reference sequence). This CDR3 has 17 residues.

This clone was found a few times. The chain has TRBV4-1 and TRBJ2-7, with D possibly TRBD2 on 6 matching bases. The CDR3 totals 15 residues. The V gene's germline CDR1 is MGHRA and CDR2 YSYEKL. Trimming stripped 1 base from V and 6 bases from J, with 16 bases between. CDR3 residues: CASSQAGGGAGEQYF. The CDR3 DNA follows: TGCGCCAGCAGCCAAGCTGGGGGAGGTGCGGGCGAGCAGTACTTC.

In DNA, the CDR3 is TGTGCCAGCAGCTTAGACCCCCAGCGGGAAGGTCCCGAGCAGTACTTC. Translation gives CASSLDPQREGPEQYF. The V and J genes are TRBV7-2 and TRBJ2-7, with 7 bases that match TRBD2. The CDR3 extends over 16 amino acids. V lost 1 base and J lost 6; bases outside the gene matches: 12. In germline, CDR1 is SGHTA, CDR2 FQGNSA.

The chain links TRBV18 to TRBJ1-1, with 10 bases aligning to TRBD1. The CDR3 has 15 amino acids. With 3 bases clipped from V and 4 bases from J, the junction kept 5 bases outside the gene matches. CDR1 and CDR2 from the germline V gene are KGHSH and LQKENI. In nucleotides, the CDR3 is TGTGCCAGCTCACCCCGGGACAGGGGACTCACTGAAGCTTTCTTT. This encodes CASSPRDRGLTEAFF.

This clone was recorded only once. The rearrangement links TRBV25-1 to TRBJ1-2, with D tentatively TRBD1 (6 bases). The CDR3 is 17 amino acids. The germline gives CDR1 MGHDK, CDR2 SYGVNS. Trimming removed 3 bases at V and 6 bases at J, with 23 bases between. CDR3 DNA: TGTGCCAGCAGTGACCGTGGAAGTCTAGCGGGGGCGGATGGCTACACCTTC. The encoded protein is CASSDRGSLAGADGYTF.

The chain has TRBV11-2 and TRBJ1-4, with TRBD1 matching 9 bases. This CDR3 spans 13 amino acids. Germline CDR1 SGHAT, CDR2 FQNNGV. Trimming at V came to 5 bases and at J to 7 bases, leaving 2 bases not matched to a gene. CDR3 loop: CASSRTGVEKLFF. CDR3 DNA sequence: TGTGCCAGCAGCAGGACAGGGGTTGAAAAACTGTTTTTT.

This clone has more than one count but fewer than ten. The CDR3 region is CASSPAGMESNEQFF. The CDR3, as DNA: TGTGCCAGCAGCCCAGCGGGAATGGAGTCCAATGAGCAGTTCTTC. The chain couples TRBV6-5 to TRBJ2-1, with 7 bases that match TRBD2. The CDR3 runs 15 residues. The V gene's germline CDR1 is MNHEY and CDR2 SVGAGI. J lost 6 bases, V lost 6 bases, and 11 bases had no gene match.

This sequence joins TRBV7-2 and TRBJ2-3; TRBD2 aligns across 8 bases. Germline CDR1 is SGHTA and CDR2 is FQGNSA. V lost 2 bases, J lost 7 bases, and 5 bases stayed unmatched. The CDR3 runs to 14 residues. This chain's CDR3 is CASSLSRGGNTQYF. Here the CDR3 DNA reads TGTGCCAGCAGCTTATCCCGGGGGGGGAATACGCAGTATTTT.

The rearrangement links TRBV7-9 to TRBJ2-5; 11 bases fit TRBD1. The CDR3 is made up of 15 amino acids. CDR1 is SEHNR and CDR2 is FQNEAQ in the germline V gene (reference sequence). Unmatched junction bases numbered 6, after V lost 4 bases and J lost 5 bases. CDR3 loop: CASSSRTGGGETQYF. CDR3 nucleotide sequence: TGTGCCAGCAGCTCCAGGACAGGGGGCGGGGAGACCCAGTACTTC.

The V call is TRBV9, the J call TRBJ2-2; perhaps TRBD1 as D (6 bases). The CDR3 runs to 16 residues. Germline V gene lookup returns CDR1 SGDLS and CDR2 YYNGEE. V lost 0 bases and J 3 bases, leaving 12 bases between the germline ends. In DNA form, the CDR3 reads TGTGCCAGCAGCGTAGAGGGACAACCAGACACCGGGGAGCTGTTTTTT. This codes for CASSVEGQPDTGELFF.

The chain combines TRBV3-1 (or the pseudogene TRBV3-2) with TRBJ1-6, with 7 bases that match TRBD1. This CDR3 contains 18 residues. Losses at the gene ends were 4 bases for V and 1 base for J; bases not matched to a gene: 10. The germline gives CDR1 LGHDT, CDR2 YNNKEL (reference sequence). This CDR3 reads CASSLGKLQGSYNSPLHF. The CDR3 region has the DNA TGTGCCAGCAGCCTGGGAAAACTACAGGGGTCCTATAATTCACCCCTCCACTTT.

The rearrangement uses TRBV15 and TRBJ2-2; 8 bases are a match to TRBD2. J gave up 6 bases and V 1 base, and 19 bases lay outside the gene matches. Germline loops: CDR1 LNHNV, CDR2 YYDKDF (reference sequence). There are 20 residues in the CDR3. The CDR3 DNA sequence: TGTGCCACCAGCAGAGGTGCCGTGTTAGCGGGGTATAAGGGGCCCGGGGAGCTGTTTTTT. Its protein product is CATSRGAVLAGYKGPGELFF.

This chain uses TRBV6-5 with TRBJ2-3; 9 nucleotides agree with TRBD2. The CDR3 consists of 13 residues. Germline lookup yields CDR1 MNHEY and CDR2 SVGAGI. The V segment lost 10 bases and the J segment 1 base; nucleotides outside the gene matches: 3. The CDR3 bases are TGTGCCACCAGGACTAGCGGCACAGATACGCAGTATTTT. Amino acids: CATRTSGTDTQYF.

Here the CDR3 reads CAWSAYSGGGTQYF. Written as DNA, the CDR3 is TGTGCCTGGAGTGCCTATAGCGGGGGGGGAACCCAGTACTTC. V is TRBV30 and J is TRBJ2-5; 11 bases map to TRBD2. Germline CDR1 GTSNPN, CDR2 SVGIG (reference sequence). The CDR3 loop spans 14 amino acids. J was trimmed by 8 bases and V by 1 base; bases with no gene match: 6.

The CDR3 protein is CASSQMTANTEAFF. DNA of the CDR3: TGTGCCAGCAGCCAGATGACAGCGAACACTGAAGCTTTCTTT. The chain employs TRBV3-1 (or the pseudogene TRBV3-2) and TRBJ1-1, with a possible D match to TRBD1 (5 bases). Trimming removed 3 bases from V and 1 base from J, with 9 bases in between. Germline V gives CDR1 LGHDT, CDR2 YNNKEL (reference sequence). The CDR3 covers 14 residues.